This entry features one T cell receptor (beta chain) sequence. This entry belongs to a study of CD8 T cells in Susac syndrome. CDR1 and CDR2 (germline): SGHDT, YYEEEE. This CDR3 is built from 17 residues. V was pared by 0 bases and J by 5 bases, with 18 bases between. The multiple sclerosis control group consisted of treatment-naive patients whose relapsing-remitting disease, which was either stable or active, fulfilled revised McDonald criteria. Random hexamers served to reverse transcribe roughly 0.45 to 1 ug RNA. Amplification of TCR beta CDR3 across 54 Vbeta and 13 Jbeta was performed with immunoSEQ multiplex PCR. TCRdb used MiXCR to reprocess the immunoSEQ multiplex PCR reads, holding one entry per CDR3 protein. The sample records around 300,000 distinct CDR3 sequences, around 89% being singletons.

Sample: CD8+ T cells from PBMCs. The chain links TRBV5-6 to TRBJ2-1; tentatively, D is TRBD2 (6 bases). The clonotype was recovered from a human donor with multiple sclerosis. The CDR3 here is CASSLAAGGFVDNEQFF. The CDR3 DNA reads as TGTGCCAGCAGCTTGGCCGCCGGGGGATTCGTGGACAATGAGCAGTTCTTC. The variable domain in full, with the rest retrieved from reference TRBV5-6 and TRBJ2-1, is DAGVTQSPTHLIKTRGQQVTLRCSPKSGHDTVSWYQQALGQGPQFIFQYYEEEERQRGNFPDRFSGHQFPNYSSELNVNALLLGDSALYLCASSLAAGGFVDNEQFFGPGTRLTVL.